This T cell receptor (beta chain) derives from a study of OX40 agonist ivuxolimab in advanced cancers. Concerning the study at large: Ivuxolimab was a fully human IgG2 agonistic monoclonal antibody targeting the costimulatory receptor OX40 (CD134). A male proportion of roughly 85% and a mean age of approximately 60 years, ranging from 23 to 79, were recorded for the dose-escalation cohort. Intravenous ivuxolimab was administered to patients every 2 weeks at six dose levels: 0.01, 0.1, 0.3, 1.5, 3 and 10 mg/kg. Peripheral TCRbeta sequencing aimed to test whether ivuxolimab altered TCR sequence diversity and caused clonal T-cell expansion. Of the approximately 54 patients in dose escalation, around 20 had hepatocellular carcinoma, about 15 had melanoma, 9 had renal cell carcinoma and 9 had head and neck cancer. Patients were allowed to have had prior anti-PD-1, anti-PD-L1 or anti-CTLA-4 therapy, and roughly 40% of the dose-escalation patients had previously received checkpoint inhibitors. The paper reports the monotherapy dose-escalation portion (N = 52 patients) of the phase I ivuxolimab trial. Partial responses occurred in three dose-escalation patients, of whom one had hepatocellular carcinoma and two had cutaneous melanoma.

Overall study outcomes, separate from this receptor: The antigen specificity of the clonally expanded peripheral T cells was not determined. At doses of 0.1 to 3.0 mg/kg, clonal expansion of both CD4+ and CD8+ blood T cells was observed from baseline to week 6. Low levels of normalized T-cell clonal expansion were also seen in some patients who did not respond. In the 0.1-3.0 mg/kg groups, partial responders had among the lowest normalized peripheral clonal expansion, particularly in CD8+ T cells. On average, CD8+ T cells showed more expanded clones than CD4+ T cells after ivuxolimab.

Patients with autoimmune disease history or receiving systemic immunosuppression were excluded from the trial. Peripheral blood for TCR sequencing was collected from all dose cohorts at baseline, on cycle 4 day 1, and on cycle 7 day 1. The samples were drawn from a first-in-human, open-label, multicenter phase I dose-escalation trial of ivuxolimab. Adults with locally advanced or metastatic melanoma, renal cell carcinoma, hepatocellular carcinoma or head and neck squamous cell carcinoma were enrolled in the trial. Before TCR sequencing, CD4+ and CD8+ T cells were separately sorted from peripheral blood. To sequence the TCRbeta CDR3 region, genomic DNA was isolated from the sorted cells. TCRbeta CDR3 regions were sequenced using the immunoSEQ Assay. This is the immuneACCESS table as TCRdb keeps it, with only in-frame sequences that have V and J called. A part of the clones is gone; compared with another copy, unresolved V genes explain less than half, and the rest is unexplained. The sample data list 50,000 or so clones, and approximately 91% of these were observed just once. The biggest ten clones account for roughly 12% of the sample.

V is pruned by 4 bases and J by 5 bases, leaving 2 bases of the junction without a gene match. The CDR3 contains 14 residues, cysteine and phenylalanine counted. Just the 42-base CDR3 DNA is kept, in frame starting at base 1. The germline V gene encodes CDR1 LGHNA and CDR2 YNFKEQ. Only one count was recorded for this clone. This receptor's antigen is unknown. The record has no base qualities; no much larger clone is one base away. The receptor comes from an adult with an advanced solid tumor such as melanoma, head and neck, liver or kidney cancer. This specimen consisted of CD4+ or CD8+ T cells sorted from blood, obtained in a trial of the OX40 agonist ivuxolimab. The sequence links TRBV4-2 to TRBJ2-7, with 13 central nucleotides matching TRBD2. The CDR3 region reads CASSRTSGRDEQYF. The DNA sequence is TGTGCCAGCAGCCGGACTAGCGGGAGAGACGAGCAGTACTTC.